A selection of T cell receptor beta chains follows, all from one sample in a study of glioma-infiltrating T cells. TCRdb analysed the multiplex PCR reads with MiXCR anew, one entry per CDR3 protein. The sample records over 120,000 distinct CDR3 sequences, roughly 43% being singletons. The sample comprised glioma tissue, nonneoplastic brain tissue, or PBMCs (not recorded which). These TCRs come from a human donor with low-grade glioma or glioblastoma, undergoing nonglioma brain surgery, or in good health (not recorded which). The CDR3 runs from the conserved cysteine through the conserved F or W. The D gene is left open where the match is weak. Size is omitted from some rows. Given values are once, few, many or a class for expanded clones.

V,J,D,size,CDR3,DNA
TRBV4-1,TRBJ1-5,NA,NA,CASSQGGYGNQPQHF,TGCGCCAGCAGCCAAGGGGGGTATGGCAATCAGCCCCAGCATTTT
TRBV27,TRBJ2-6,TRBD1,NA,CATGLTGRLYGGANVLTF,TGTGCCACCGGTTTGACAGGGCGTCTCTATGGGGGGGCCAACGTCCTGACTTTC
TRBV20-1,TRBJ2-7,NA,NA,CSAPRGNEQYF,TGCAGTGCTCCTAGAGGGAACGAGCAGTACTTC
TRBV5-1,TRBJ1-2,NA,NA,CASSVDTNYSYTF,TGCGCCAGCAGCGTGGACACGAACTATAGCTACACCTTC
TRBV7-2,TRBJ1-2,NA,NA,CASSLGQVYDYTF,TGTGCCAGCAGCTTGGGGCAGGTTTATGACTACACCTTC
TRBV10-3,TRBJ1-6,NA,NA,CAIGKREGSDNSPLHF,TGTGCCATCGGCAAGAGAGAGGGGAGCGATAATTCACCCCTCCACTTT
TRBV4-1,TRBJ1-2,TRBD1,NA,CASSHPTGEDTALGSYTF,TGCGCCAGCAGCCACCCGACAGGGGAAGATACCGCACTTGGAAGTTACACCTTC
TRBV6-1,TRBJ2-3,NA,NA,CASSDFRGGPPDTQYF,TGTGCCAGCAGCGACTTCCGGGGAGGTCCCCCAGATACGCAGTATTTT
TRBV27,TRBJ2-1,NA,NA,CASSLNPDRPSYNEQFF,TGTGCCAGCAGTTTAAACCCCGACAGACCTTCCTACAATGAGCAGTTCTTC
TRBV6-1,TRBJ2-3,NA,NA,CASSRSGSTDTQYF,TGTGCCAGCAGTCGGAGCGGGAGCACAGATACGCAGTATTTT
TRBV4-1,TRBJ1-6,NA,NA,CASSPMRGHNSPLHF,TGCGCCAGCAGCCCGATGAGAGGACATAATTCACCCCTCCACTTT
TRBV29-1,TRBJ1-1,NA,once,CSAKRSVNTEAFF,TGCAGTGCAAAAAGGTCGGTGAACACTGAAGCTTTCTTT
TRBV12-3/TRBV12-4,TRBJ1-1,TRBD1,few,CASSSFGQGHTEAFF,TGTGCCAGCAGTTCCTTTGGACAGGGCCACACTGAAGCTTTCTTT
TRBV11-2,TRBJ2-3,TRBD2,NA,CASSPGGTSGAATDTQYF,TGTGCCAGCAGCCCAGGGGGGACTAGCGGGGCCGCTACAGATACGCAGTATTTT
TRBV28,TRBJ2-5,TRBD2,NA,CASSRLAGGLQETQYF,TGTGCCAGCAGTCGACTAGCGGGAGGGCTCCAAGAGACCCAGTACTTC
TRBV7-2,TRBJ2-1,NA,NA,CASSLLSASYNEQFF,TGTGCCAGCAGCTTACTAAGCGCCTCCTACAATGAGCAGTTCTTC
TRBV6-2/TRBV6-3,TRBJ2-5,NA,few,CASRAGGGETQYF,TGTGCCAGCAGAGCTGGGGGAGGTGAGACCCAGTACTTC
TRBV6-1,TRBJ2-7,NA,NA,CASSPRQESYEQYF,TGTGCCAGCAGTCCCAGACAGGAGTCCTACGAGCAGTACTTC
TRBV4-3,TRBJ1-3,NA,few,CASSQERPYTIYF,TGCGCCAGCAGCCAAGAAAGGCCTTACACCATATATTTT
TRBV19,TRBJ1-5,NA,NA,CASSDGWQNQPQHF,TGTGCCAGTAGTGATGGATGGCAGAATCAGCCCCAGCATTTT
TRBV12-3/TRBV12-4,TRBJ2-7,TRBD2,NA,CASRGESSYEQYF,TGTGCCAGCCGGGGGGAGAGCTCCTACGAGCAGTACTTC
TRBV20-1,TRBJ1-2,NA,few,CSARGYRSYTF,TGCAGTGCCCGGGGGTATAGGAGCTACACCTTC
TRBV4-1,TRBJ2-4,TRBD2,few,CASSQGAASGVAKNIQYF,TGCGCCAGCAGCCAAGGGGCAGCTAGCGGGGTAGCCAAAAACATTCAGTACTTC
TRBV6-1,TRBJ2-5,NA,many,CASSEGTQYF,TGTGCCAGCAGTGAAGGGACCCAGTACTTC
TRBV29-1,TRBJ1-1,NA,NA,CSVEELRTGNTEAFF,TGCAGCGTTGAAGAATTAAGAACAGGGAACACTGAAGCTTTCTTT
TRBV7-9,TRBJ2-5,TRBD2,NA,CASSLAGTRQETQYF,TGTGCCAGCAGCTTAGCCGGGACTAGGCAAGAGACCCAGTACTTC
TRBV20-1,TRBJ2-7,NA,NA,CSARDRLDYEQYF,TGCAGTGCTAGAGATCGACTGGACTACGAGCAGTACTTC
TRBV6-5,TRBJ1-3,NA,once,CASSYLIDCLSGNTIYF,TGTGCCAGCAGTTACTTGATTGACTGTCTCTCTGGAAACACCATATATTTT
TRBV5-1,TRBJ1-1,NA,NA,CASSLEGVSLNEAFF,TGCGCCAGCAGCTTGGAGGGGGTAAGCTTGAACGAAGCTTTCTTT
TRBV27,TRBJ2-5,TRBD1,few,CASSLGTGIWETQYF,TGTGCCAGCAGTTTAGGGACAGGGATTTGGGAGACCCAGTACTTC
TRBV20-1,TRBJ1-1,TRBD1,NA,CSATQTGVNTEAFF,TGCAGTGCTACCCAGACAGGGGTGAACACTGAAGCTTTCTTT
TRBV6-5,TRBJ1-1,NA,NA,CASSPGKGDLNTEAFF,TGTGCCAGCAGTCCAGGAAAGGGGGATCTGAACACTGAAGCTTTCTTT
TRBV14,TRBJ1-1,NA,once,CASSQIWGTEAFF,TGTGCCAGCAGCCAAATCTGGGGCACTGAAGCTTTCTTT
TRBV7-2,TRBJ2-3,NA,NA,CASSLGGNPPTQYF,TGTGCCAGCAGCTTAGGAGGGAACCCCCCTACGCAGTATTTT
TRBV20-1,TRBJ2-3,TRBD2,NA,CSASGVIAGPDTQYF,TGCAGTGCTAGTGGGGTAATAGCGGGACCCGATACGCAGTATTTT
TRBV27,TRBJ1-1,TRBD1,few,CASTPNFRGLFSSEAFF,TGTGCCAGCACCCCAAATTTCAGGGGGCTATTTTCTTCTGAAGCTTTCTTT